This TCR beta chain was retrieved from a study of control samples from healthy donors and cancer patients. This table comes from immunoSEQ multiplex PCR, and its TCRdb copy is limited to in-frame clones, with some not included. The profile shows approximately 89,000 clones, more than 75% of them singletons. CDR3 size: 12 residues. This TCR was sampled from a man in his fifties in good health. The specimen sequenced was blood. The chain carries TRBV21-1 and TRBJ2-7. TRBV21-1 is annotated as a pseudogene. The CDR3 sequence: CASSKVPGPQYV. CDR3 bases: TGTGCCAGCAGCAAAGTCCCGGGCCCCCAGTACGTC.